Following are 18 T cell receptor beta chains from one sample sequenced in a study of identical twins. One entry per CDR3 protein, called by TCRdb with MiXCR from the 5' RACE reads. The sample lists a few hundred thousand distinct CDR3 sequences, about 8.5% occurring once. The sample also formed part of further work on yellow fever vaccine responses in identical twins.

The source material was CD8+ T cells sorted from blood. These receptors were obtained from a woman between 18 and 29 years old in good health.

In this sample, this clonotype turned up a few times. This chain joins TRBV7-2 and TRBJ2-3; 8 positions agree with TRBD2. The CDR3 has 17 residues. J lost 0 bases, V lost 4 bases, and 9 bases had no gene match. The germline gives CDR1 SGHTA, CDR2 FQGNSA. The CDR3, as DNA: TGTGCCAGCAGCTCCACGATCGCGGGAGGTAGCACAGATACGCAGTATTTT. Amino acids: CASSSTIAGGSTDTQYF.

The table lists this clonotype with many counts. The chain links TRBV29-1 to TRBJ1-1; 7 bases agree with TRBD1. In germline, CDR1 is SQVTM, CDR2 ANQGSEA. This CDR3 is built from 13 residues. V shed 5 bases, J shed 1 base, and the junction held 4 bases outside the gene matches. The CDR3 DNA reads as TGCAGCGTTAGAGGACAGGCGAACACTGAAGCTTTCTTT. Its protein product is CSVRGQANTEAFF.

This clonotype showed up just a few times. The V and J genes are TRBV2 and TRBJ1-1; possible D gene TRBD1, 5 bases. Germline V gives CDR1 SNHLY, CDR2 FYNNEI. Trimming stripped 2 bases from V and 2 bases from J, with 15 bases between. The CDR3 is made up of 16 amino acids. CDR3 residues: CASSERARVENTEAFF. In DNA, the CDR3 is TGTGCCAGCAGTGAAAGAGCCAGGGTGGAAAACACTGAAGCTTTCTTT.

The V call is TRBV28, the J call TRBJ2-7; maybe TRBD2 (5 bases). Trimming removed 6 bases at V and 5 bases at J, with 20 bases between. Looked up from germline, CDR1 is MDHEN and CDR2 is SYDVKM. This CDR3 has 15 residues. In DNA form, the CDR3 reads TGTGCCAGCAGCCAACCCATTGGGGAGTTCCACGAGCAGTACTTC. This gives the protein CASSQPIGEFHEQYF.

The chain joins TRBV7-9 to TRBJ2-7, with D possibly matching TRBD2 (5 bases). Germline V gene lookup returns CDR1 SEHNR and CDR2 FQNEAQ (reference sequence). This CDR3 comprises 13 residues. Between the trimmed V and J ends, which lost 8 bases and 1 base, there was a span of 12 bases. The CDR3 nucleotides read TGTGCCAGCTCGCGGGCGGTATCCTACGAGCAGTACTTC. Its translation is CASSRAVSYEQYF. The full variable domain, with the rest looked up from reference TRBV7-9 and TRBJ2-7, is DTGVSQNPRHKITKRGQNVTFRCDPISEHNRLYWYRQTLGQGPEFLTYFQNEAQLEKSRLLSDRFSAERPKGSFSTLEIQRTEQGDSAMYLCASSRAVSYEQYFGPGTRLTVT.

The sample holds many counts of this clonotype. The chain's CDR3 is CASSQATPPVTGELFF. The CDR3 nucleotides read TGCGCCAGCAGCCAAGCTACCCCGCCTGTCACCGGGGAGCTGTTTTTT. This sequence joins TRBV4-3 and TRBJ2-2; D gene uncertain. Per the germline V gene, CDR1 is LGHNA and CDR2 is YSLEER. Trimming pared 1 base from V and 4 bases from J, leaving 13 bases between. The CDR3 is made up of 16 amino acids.

This clonotype occurred a few times. V and J are TRBV27 and TRBJ2-7, with 10 bases identical to TRBD2. This CDR3 has 14 amino acids. With V trimmed by 4 bases and J by 3 bases, 3 bases remained unmatched. In germline, CDR1 is MNHEY, CDR2 SMNVEV (reference sequence). DNA of the CDR3: TGTGCCAGCAGTTCGGGACTAGCGCTCTACGAGCAGTACTTC. Translated: CASSSGLALYEQYF.

This clonotype was counted only a few times. DNA of the CDR3: TGTGCCTGGAGTGTAGGGACAGGATTCTCCTACGAGCAGTACTTC. Residues: CAWSVGTGFSYEQYF. This chain connects TRBV30 to TRBJ2-7; 8 bases line up with TRBD1. This CDR3 has 15 amino acids. CDR1 and CDR2 from the germline V gene are GTSNPN and SVGIG (reference sequence). The V gene end was trimmed by 0 bases and the J gene end by 0 bases; junction bases not matched to a gene: 4.

This clonotype was detected ten times or more. V is TRBV11-3 and J is TRBJ2-7, with D maybe TRBD1 (6 bases). The germline V gene has CDR1 SGHNT and CDR2 YENEEA. The CDR3 is made up of 14 amino acids. V lost 5 bases and J lost 2, with 13 bases in between. The CDR3 nucleotides read TGTGCCAGCAGCGGGAGACAGGACCCCTACGAGCAGTACTTC. It is translated as CASSGRQDPYEQYF. Filled out from reference TRBV11-3 and TRBJ2-7, the complete variable domain reads EAGVVQSPRYKIIEKKQPVAFWCNPISGHNTLYWYLQNLGQGPELLIRYENEEAVDDSQLPKDRFSAERLKGVDSTLKIQPAELGDSAVYLCASSGRQDPYEQYFGPGTRLTVT.

The V and J genes are TRBV20-1 and TRBJ2-7; D may be TRBD2 (5 bases). CDR3 length: 13 residues. Germline V gives CDR1 DFQATT, CDR2 SNEGSKA (reference sequence). V was cut by 0 bases and J by 3 bases, with 9 bases left in between. CDR3 loop: CSARDSGFYEQYF. For the CDR3, the DNA is TGCAGTGCTAGAGACAGCGGATTCTACGAGCAGTACTTC.

This clonotype was seen a handful of times. The gene calls are TRBV15 and TRBJ2-4; D uncertain. With 5 bases removed from V and 5 bases from J, the gap between germline ends came to 10 bases. CDR3 size: 13 residues. Germline V gene data show CDR1 as LNHNV and CDR2 as YYDKDF (reference sequence). Here the CDR3 reads CATSSRTENIQYF. CDR3 sequence (DNA): TGTGCCACCAGCTCCCGGACCGAAAACATTCAGTACTTC.

The sample holds a few counts of this clonotype. The V gene is TRBV7-9, the J gene TRBJ2-2; TRBD2 aligns across 7 bases. The germline V gene has CDR1 SEHNR and CDR2 FQNEAQ (reference sequence). After removal of 2 bases from V and 2 bases from J, the junction contained 8 bases not matched to a gene. There are 17 residues in the CDR3. The chain's CDR3 is CASSLPWSGDNTGELFF. The CDR3 nucleotides are TGTGCCAGCAGCTTACCCTGGAGCGGGGATAACACCGGGGAGCTGTTTTTT.

In its sample, this clonotype was seen a few times. The gene calls are TRBV20-1 and TRBJ1-6, with D hard to call. The length of the CDR3 is 15 residues. V was shortened by 5 bases and J by 2 bases, with 13 bases between the two germline ends. The germline V gene has CDR1 DFQATT and CDR2 SNEGSKA (reference sequence). The CDR3 DNA reads as TGCAGTGCTGCAAAACAGTCGACCTATAATTCACCCCTCCACTTT. Translation gives CSAAKQSTYNSPLHF.

V and J are TRBV10-2 and TRBJ1-2; 8 positions agree with TRBD1. The CDR3 consists of 15 residues. With 0 bases clipped from V and 3 bases from J, the junction kept 3 bases outside the gene matches. CDR1 is WSHSY and CDR2 is SAAADI in the germline V gene. Here the CDR3 DNA reads TGCGCCAGCAGTGAGTCGGACAGGGACGACTATGGCTACACCTTC. Translating gives CASSESDRDDYGYTF.

The genes are TRBV27 and TRBJ2-7; D may be TRBD1 (5 bases). Looked up from germline, CDR1 is MNHEY and CDR2 is SMNVEV (reference sequence). V was clipped by 3 bases and J by 3 bases, with 9 bases between them. The CDR3 totals 13 residues. CDR3 residues: CASSLAGRYEQYF. The CDR3 nucleotides read TGTGCCAGCAGTTTGGCAGGGCGCTACGAGCAGTACTTC.

There are many counts of this clonotype. This sequence joins TRBV6-6 and TRBJ2-7, with 8 nucleotides matching TRBD1. CDR1 MNHNY and CDR2 SVGAGI come from the germline V gene (reference sequence). V trimming: 11 bases; J trimming: 3 bases; junction bases outside the gene matches: 3. This CDR3 is built from 11 residues. Here the CDR3 DNA reads TGTGCCGTAACAGGGGGCTACGAGCAGTACTTC. This sequence encodes CAVTGGYEQYF.

The sample holds many counts of this clonotype. The gene calls are TRBV6-5 and TRBJ2-3; 7 bases align to TRBD1. This CDR3 comprises 15 residues. Germline V gives CDR1 MNHEY, CDR2 SVGAGI. V shed 3 bases and J 1 base; nucleotides not matched to a gene: 4. CDR3 loop: CASSYLGQRTDTQYF. CDR3 coding DNA: TGTGCCAGCAGTTATTTGGGACAGCGCACAGATACGCAGTATTTT.

Only a few counts were recorded for this clonotype. CDR3 nucleotide sequence: TGTGCCAGCAGTGGCGCGGAGGGGGTCCCGAACACCGGGGAGCTGTTTTTT. This sequence encodes CASSGAEGVPNTGELFF. The genes are TRBV6-2 or TRBV6-3 and TRBJ2-2; D tentatively reads TRBD1 or TRBD2 (6 bases each). V dropped 5 bases and J dropped 0 bases, with 16 bases sitting between them. The CDR3 runs to 17 residues. CDR1 is MNHEY and CDR2 is SVGEGT in the germline V gene.